Described below is a single TCR beta chain sequence and its context. Its specificity is unknown. The data are from a study of T cell responses to AZD1222 COVID-19 vaccine. The method was immunoSEQ multiplex PCR; TCRdb's version includes in-frame clones alone and lacks a portion of them. The sample lists fewer than 200,000 clones, almost 90% occurring once. Study findings and constraints: Variant regions that are unmutated are reportedly the target of nearly half of spike-specific TCRs. Seropositivity was recorded at baseline in only five to seven AZD1222 recipients.

The V end was cut by 4 bases, the J end by 3 bases, with 12 bases between. The V gene's germline CDR1 is SQVTM and CDR2 ANQGSEA. The CDR3 spans 14 residues. This material consisted of peripheral blood, taken on day 0 of AZD1222 vaccination. The genes are TRBV29-1 and TRBJ2-2; D is unclear. This receptor was taken from an adult in good health. CDR3 coding DNA: TGCAGCGTTGGACAAGGGCTGGACACCGGGGAGCTGTTTTTT. It codes for CSVGQGLDTGELFF.